The 25 T cell receptor beta chains below were found in one sample sequenced in a study of CD8 T cells in ankylosing spondylitis. Study-level results: A TCR beta motif made of several highly homologous variants seemed typical of ankylosing spondylitis blood.

These receptors have no identified antigens. A single record per CDR3 protein comes from TCRdb applying MiXCR to the 5' RACE reads. The data show some 840,000 distinct CDR3 sequences, 10% to 15% seen once. Sequenced: blood, either unsorted or a sorted T cell fraction (not recorded which). The receptors originated from a male donor with ankylosing spondylitis.

The chain recombines TRBV7-2 with TRBJ2-3; no firm D call. The germline gives CDR1 SGHTA, CDR2 FQGNSA. Trimming removed 5 bases from V and 5 bases from J, with 11 bases in between. The CDR3 contains 13 residues. The CDR3 reads CASSPRILDTQYF. The CDR3 DNA reads as TGTGCCAGCAGCCCGCGAATCCTAGATACGCAGTATTTT.

This chain joins TRBV24-1 and TRBJ1-2; perhaps TRBD1 as D (6 bases). The CDR3 loop spans 14 amino acids. Germline V gene lookup returns CDR1 KGHDR and CDR2 SFDVKD. Trimming left V 2 bases short and J 4 bases short, with 10 bases between. The CDR3 region has the DNA TGTGCCACCAGTGATTACCCGGACAGCTATGGCTACACCTTC. Protein sequence: CATSDYPDSYGYTF.

This chain links TRBV29-1 with TRBJ2-7; 9 nucleotides agree with TRBD1. The CDR3 totals 11 residues. J was trimmed by 7 bases and V by 4 bases; bases with no gene match: 2. Germline CDR1 reads SQVTM; CDR2 reads ANQGSEA. CDR3 amino acids: CSVGGTGEQYF. The CDR3 DNA is TGCAGCGTTGGCGGGACAGGGGAGCAGTACTTC.

This clonotype was counted between two and nine times. This chain links TRBV5-1 with TRBJ2-2, with TRBD2 matching over 8 bases. Trimming cost V 5 bases and J 0 bases; bases outside gene matches: 12. The CDR3 runs to 18 residues. Germline CDR1 and CDR2: SGHRS and YFSETQ. For the CDR3, the DNA is TGCGCCAGCAGTCGACTAGCGCGGGAGCATTCGAACACCGGGGAGCTGTTTTTT. Its translation is CASSRLAREHSNTGELFF. The full variable domain, completed using reference TRBV5-1 and TRBJ2-2, is KAGVTQTPRYLIKTRGQQVTLSCSPISGHRSVSWYQQTPGQGLQFLFEYFSETQRNKGNFPGRFSGRQFSNSRSEMNVSTLELGDSALYLCASSRLAREHSNTGELFFGEGSRLTVL.

This clonotype appeared a few times. The chain uses TRBV10-3 and TRBJ1-2; D is unclear. The CDR3 has 12 amino acids. V was clipped by 4 bases and J by 4 bases, with 7 bases between them. Germline V gives CDR1 ENHRY, CDR2 SYGVKD. In DNA form, the CDR3 reads TGTGCCATCAGTGTGGGCGGCTATGGCTACACCTTC. Translation: CAISVGGYGYTF.

This sequence joins TRBV5-1 and TRBJ1-4; TRBD1 matches at 10 bases. Trimming took 2 bases from V and 8 from J; bases not matched to a gene: 3. From germline, CDR1 is SGHRS and CDR2 YFSETQ. CDR3 length: 14 residues. CDR3 region: CASSFGTGEEKLFF. The CDR3 nucleotides are TGCGCCAGCAGCTTCGGGACAGGGGAAGAAAAACTGTTTTTT.

This sequence joins TRBV4-3 and TRBJ2-3, with D perhaps TRBD2 (6 bases). Germline CDR1 and CDR2: LGHNA and YSLEER. This CDR3 region has 17 residues. The V and J ends lost 1 base and 0 bases respectively, with 14 bases between them. CDR3 protein: CASSQGPVAASTDTQYF. CDR3 DNA sequence: TGCGCCAGCAGCCAAGGTCCAGTAGCGGCAAGCACAGATACGCAGTATTTT.

The chain combines TRBV9 with TRBJ2-2; D is perhaps TRBD2 (6 bases). Germline V CDR1 and CDR2: SGDLS, YYNGEE. The V gene lost 4 bases and the J gene lost 1 base, with 14 bases spanning the gap. The CDR3 extends over 16 amino acids. The CDR3 DNA follows: TGTGCCAGCAGCCCCCGGCGGGGCCAGAACACCGGGGAGCTGTTTTTT. Its protein is CASSPRRGQNTGELFF.

This clonotype was observed a few times. The chain recombines TRBV9 with TRBJ1-4, with 8 bases matching TRBD1. The CDR3 length is 14 residues. Losses at the gene ends were 4 bases for V and 10 bases for J; bases not matched to a gene: 9. Per the germline V gene, CDR1 is SGDLS and CDR2 is YYNGEE. The CDR3 reads CASSSHPQGAKLFF. For the CDR3, the DNA is TGTGCCAGCAGCTCACACCCGCAGGGGGCAAAACTGTTTTTT.

Written as DNA, the CDR3 is TGCGCCAGCAGCTGGGGGGACAGGGACCACAATGAGCAGTTCTTC. It translates to CASSWGDRDHNEQFF. This chain joins TRBV5-1 and TRBJ2-1; TRBD1 matches 9 bases. Germline trimming cut 3 bases from V and 5 bases from J; bases unmatched to any gene: 6. Germline V gene data show CDR1 as SGHRS and CDR2 as YFSETQ. The CDR3 loop spans 15 amino acids.

The chain links TRBV20-1 to TRBJ2-7, with 10 bases lining up with TRBD2. The V segment lost 0 bases and the J segment 5 bases; nucleotides outside the gene matches: 10. CDR3 length equals 16 residues. CDR1 and CDR2 from the germline V gene are DFQATT and SNEGSKA (reference sequence). The CDR3 DNA reads as TGCAGTGCTAGAGATTCTAAACTAGCGGGATCGAACGAGCAGTACTTC. Amino acids: CSARDSKLAGSNEQYF.

This clonotype appeared a few times. J is TRBJ1-1 and V is TRBV7-3; D unresolved. Germline CDR1 is SGHTA and CDR2 is FQGTGA. Trimming left V 5 bases short and J 3 bases short, with 19 bases between. The CDR3 has 16 amino acids. The CDR3 sequence: CASSRTSRVGDTEAFF. The CDR3 DNA is TGTGCCAGCAGCCGCACGAGTCGGGTAGGAGACACTGAAGCTTTCTTT.

Only a few counts were recorded for this clonotype. This sequence joins TRBV6-1 and TRBJ1-5; D uncertain. This CDR3 spans 15 amino acids. CDR1 is MNHNS and CDR2 is SASEGT in the germline V gene. The ends were cut back, 8 bases at V and 0 bases at J, with 14 bases in the middle. Written as DNA, the CDR3 is TGTGCCAGCCGGCTGAGCCCGCATAGCAATCAGCCCCAGCATTTT. Encoded protein: CASRLSPHSNQPQHF.

V and J are TRBV27 and TRBJ1-6, with unresolved D. Germline CDR1 and CDR2: MNHEY and SMNVEV (reference sequence). The CDR3 length is 12 residues. V was pared by 6 bases and J by 7 bases, with 7 bases between. CDR3: CASSTKNSPLHF. CDR3 nucleotide sequence: TGTGCCAGCAGCACTAAAAATTCACCCCTCCACTTT.

The sample holds a few counts of this clonotype. The chain joins TRBV28 to TRBJ2-7; D may be TRBD2 (5 bases). Germline CDR1 MDHEN, CDR2 SYDVKM. Trimming left V 6 bases short and J 0 bases short, with 15 bases between. The CDR3 runs to 15 residues. CDR3: CASSDGGASSYEQYF. CDR3 sequence (DNA): TGTGCCAGCAGCGATGGAGGCGCTAGCTCCTACGAGCAGTACTTC.

This clonotype was seen at least ten times. This rearrangement joins TRBV6-2 or TRBV6-3 to TRBJ2-2, with 8 bases identical to TRBD1. Germline CDR1 MNHEY, CDR2 SVGEGT. Trimming at V came to 6 bases and at J to 4 bases, leaving 13 bases not matched to a gene. The CDR3 has 17 amino acids. The CDR3: CASSRSLRGRGTGELFF. Written as DNA, the CDR3 is TGTGCCAGCAGCCGATCCCTCAGGGGGCGCGGCACCGGGGAGCTGTTTTTT.

This clonotype was seen more than once but under ten times. V and J are TRBV15 and TRBJ2-5; tentatively, D is TRBD1 or TRBD2 (5 bases each). Between the trimmed V and J ends, which lost 0 bases and 3 bases, there was a span of 11 bases. Germline V gene lookup returns CDR1 LNHNV and CDR2 YYDKDF (reference sequence). This CDR3 is 15 amino acids long. Here the CDR3 reads CATSRDPGTEETQYF. In DNA form, the CDR3 reads TGTGCCACCAGCAGAGATCCCGGGACGGAAGAGACCCAGTACTTC. Together with reference TRBV15 and TRBJ2-5, the CDR3 gives the full variable domain: DAMVIQNPRYQVTQFGKPVTLSCSQTLNHNVMYWYQQKSSQAPKLLFHYYDKDFNNEADTPDNFQSRRPNTSFCFLDIRSPGLGDTAMYLCATSRDPGTEETQYFGPGTRLLVL.

A word on this clonotype: The junction departs from germline at one end; a sequencing error may be responsible. This chain connects TRBV20-1 to TRBJ2-2; perhaps D is TRBD1 or TRBD2 (5 bases each). The CDR3 loop spans 17 amino acids. CDR1 is DFQATT and CDR2 is SNEGSKA in the germline V gene (reference sequence). The CDR3 loop is CCARAVEGRWNTGELFF. In DNA, the CDR3 is TGCTGTGCTAGAGCAGTCGAGGGACGGTGGAACACCGGGGAGCTGTTTTTT.

About this clonotype: At one of its ends the junction is not consistent with the germline gene, which may arise from a read error. The V gene is TRBV4-1, the J gene TRBJ2-1; a weak D match, TRBD1 (5 bases). In germline, CDR1 is MGHRA, CDR2 YSYEKL. The CDR3 spans 14 residues. The CDR3 DNA follows: TGCACCAGCAGCCAGACAGAAGTTTACAATGAGCAGTTCTTC. This translates into CTSSQTEVYNEQFF.

V and J are TRBV20-1 and TRBJ1-1; 7 bases fit TRBD1. The germline gives CDR1 DFQATT, CDR2 SNEGSKA (reference sequence). This CDR3 comprises 13 residues. As DNA, the CDR3 is TGCAGCGCTCTGGGGACAGAAAGCACTGAAGCTTTCTTT. This translates into CSALGTESTEAFF.

The gene calls are TRBV6-5 and TRBJ2-5; maybe TRBD2 (6 bases). In germline, CDR1 is MNHEY, CDR2 SVGAGI. The CDR3 has 16 amino acids. The V gene lost 2 bases and the J gene lost 5 bases, with 18 bases spanning the gap. The CDR3 DNA is TGTGCCAGCAGTTACGTGGGGCAGGGACTTTGGGAGACCCAGTACTTC. This translates into CASSYVGQGLWETQYF.

This clonotype was seen a handful of times. One end of the junction does not line up with germline, which may come from a read error. CDR3 DNA sequence: TGTGCCAGCAGTCTACAAAATGGAAAACTGTTTTTT. Protein: CASSLQNGKLFF. This chain links TRBV6-5 with TRBJ1-4; D not certain. The CDR3 contains 12 residues. CDR1 MNHEY and CDR2 SVGAGI come from the germline V gene.

The J gene is TRBJ1-3, the V gene TRBV10-3; tentatively, D is TRBD1 (5 bases). The germline CDR1 and CDR2 sequences are ENHRY and SYGVKD. V lost 4 bases and J lost 4, with 11 bases in between. This CDR3 is built from 14 residues. DNA of the CDR3: TGTGCCATCAGTGTGGGGACGGGAGGAAACACCATATATTTT. Its translation is CAISVGTGGNTIYF.

The genes are TRBV20-1 and TRBJ2-7, with TRBD2 as a possible D gene (6 bases). The CDR3 runs to 12 residues. Germline V CDR1 and CDR2: DFQATT, SNEGSKA (reference sequence). V shed 3 bases and J shed 5 bases, with 11 bases lying between them. CDR3 loop: CSASGSADEQYF. The CDR3 coding sequence is TGCAGTGCTAGCGGGAGTGCCGACGAGCAGTACTTC.

The chain carries TRBV18 and TRBJ2-7; D is perhaps TRBD1 (6 bases). This CDR3 region has 15 residues. Germline CDR1 reads KGHSH; CDR2 reads LQKENI. The V and J ends lost 5 bases and 3 bases respectively, with 17 bases between them. CDR3 residues: CASSSRAGDVYEQYF. The CDR3, as DNA: TGTGCCAGCTCATCTCGGGCAGGGGACGTCTACGAGCAGTACTTC.